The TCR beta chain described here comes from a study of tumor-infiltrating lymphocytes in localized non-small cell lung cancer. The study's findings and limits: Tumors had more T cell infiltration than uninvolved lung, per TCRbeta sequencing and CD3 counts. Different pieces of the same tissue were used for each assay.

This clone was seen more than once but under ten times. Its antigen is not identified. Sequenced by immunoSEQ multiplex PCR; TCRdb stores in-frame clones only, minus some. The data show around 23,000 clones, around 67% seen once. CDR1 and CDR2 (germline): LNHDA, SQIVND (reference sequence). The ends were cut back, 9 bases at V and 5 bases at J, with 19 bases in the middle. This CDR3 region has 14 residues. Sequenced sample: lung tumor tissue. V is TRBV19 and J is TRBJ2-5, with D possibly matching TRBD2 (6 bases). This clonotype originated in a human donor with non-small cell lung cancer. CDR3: CASGIPGDGETQYF. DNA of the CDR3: TGTGCCAGCGGAATTCCGGGGGATGGTGAGACCCAGTACTTC.